What follows is one T cell receptor beta chain and its context. No antigen is known for it. Germline V gives CDR1 LNHDA, CDR2 SQIVND (reference sequence). There are 15 residues in the CDR3. Trimming shortened V by 2 bases and J by 4 bases, and 12 bases separated the two germline ends. TCRdb's table, derived via immunoSEQ multiplex PCR, lists solely in-frame clones and lacks some. Among tens of thousands of clones listed, about 88% were seen once. It was focal radiation plus CTLA-4 blockade with ipilimumab that patients with chemo-refractory metastatic non-small-cell lung cancer received. The data were obtained in a study of radiotherapy plus CTLA-4 blockade in lung cancer. Study-level findings and limits: Following radiotherapy plus ipilimumab, tumor-derived TCR clones expanded in the blood. Reportedly, early blood T cell clone dynamics best predicted response, with interferon-beta.

Sequencing was performed on peripheral blood, taken from a patient treated with radiotherapy plus ipilimumab. The receptor comes from a human donor with non-small cell lung cancer whose response to radiotherapy plus ipilimumab could not be evaluated. The V call is TRBV19, the J call TRBJ1-5; possible D gene TRBD1, 6 bases. CDR3: CASSITGYGNQPQHF. The CDR3 DNA sequence: TGTGCCAGTAGTATAACAGGGTATGGGAATCAGCCCCAGCATTTT.